Below, 17 T cell receptor beta chains from the same sample are listed, as sequenced in a study of human T cells and chemical hapten exposure. Specified time point: patch test 1, 2 weeks after DPC sensitization. The treatment is: therapeutic diphenylcyclopropenone sensitization with weekly scalp DPC. TCRdb re-analysed the RACE reads in MiXCR, keeping a single row per CDR3 protein. The sample holds approximately 79,000 distinct CDR3 sequences, 10% seen once. This specimen was whole blood, taken in connection with sensitization to the hapten diphenylcyclopropenone (DPC). The origin of the receptors is a woman in her forties or fifties with alopecia areata. Some clones in this sample may be carry-over from other donors' samples.

J is TRBJ2-7 and V is TRBV6-6, with D perhaps given as TRBD1 or TRBD2 (5 bases each). V gave up 4 bases and J gave up 0 bases, with 19 bases separating them. The germline CDR1 and CDR2 sequences are MNHNY and SVGAGI (reference sequence). The CDR3 totals 17 residues. This CDR3 reads CASSFAPRDRRSYEQYF. The DNA for the CDR3 is TGTGCCAGCAGTTTCGCTCCCCGGGACCGCCGCTCCTACGAGCAGTACTTC.

DNA for the CDR3: TGCAGCGTGATGACAGAACTTTACGAGCAGTACTTC. Translating it yields CSVMTELYEQYF. The chain is built from TRBV29-1 and TRBJ2-7, with a possible D match to TRBD1 (5 bases). Germline loops: CDR1 SQVTM, CDR2 ANQGSEA. The CDR3 covers 12 residues. Trimming removed 6 bases at V and 4 bases at J, with 13 bases between.

This clonotype was counted at least ten times. The chain has TRBV4-2 and TRBJ2-7; the match to TRBD2 covers 16 bases. Germline V lookup: CDR1 LGHNA, CDR2 YNFKEQ. The CDR3 has 18 residues. Trimming removed 2 bases from V and 7 bases from J; junction bases left unmatched: 11. CDR3 amino acids: CASSQFSGTSGRASEQYF. The CDR3 bases are TGTGCCAGCAGCCAATTCTCCGGGACTAGCGGGAGGGCCTCGGAGCAGTACTTC.

The CDR3 spells CASKRQSYNEQFF. DNA for the CDR3: TGTGCCAGCAAACGGCAGTCATACAATGAGCAGTTCTTC. The rearrangement joins TRBV11-2 to TRBJ2-1; unclear D gene. The germline CDR1 and CDR2 sequences are SGHAT and FQNNGV. The CDR3 extends over 13 amino acids. With 7 bases removed from V and 4 bases from J, the gap between germline ends came to 11 bases. Looking up the rest from reference TRBV11-2 and TRBJ2-1 gives the full variable domain: EAGVAQSPRYKIIEKRQSVAFWCNPISGHATLYWYQQILGQGPKLLIQFQNNGVVDDSQLPKDRFSAERLKGVDSTLKIQPAKLEDSAVYLCASKRQSYNEQFFGPGTRLTVL.

This sequence joins TRBV9 and TRBJ2-7; 10 bases are shared with TRBD1. There are 14 residues in the CDR3. V lost 4 bases to trimming and J lost 8 bases; unmatched junction nucleotides: 9. Germline V lookup: CDR1 SGDLS, CDR2 YYNGEE. The CDR3 spells CASSLGQGDGKQYF. In nucleotides, the CDR3 is TGTGCCAGCAGCCTAGGACAGGGGGACGGGAAGCAGTACTTC.

The table lists this clonotype with a few counts. CDR3 region: CASSWGDQGGATAEQYF. The CDR3 region has the DNA TGCGCCAGCAGCTGGGGAGACCAGGGAGGGGCTACTGCGGAGCAGTACTTC. V usage is TRBV5-1 and J usage is TRBJ2-7; the match to TRBD2 covers 7 bases. Germline V gene sequence: CDR1 SGHRS, CDR2 YFSETQ. The V and J ends lost 3 bases and 7 bases, in that order; junction bases with no gene match: 19. The CDR3 is 17 amino acids.

CDR3 bases: TGTGCCAGCAGAAGCCCGGCGATAGCGGGAGGATACTGGAGAGATACGCAGTATTTT. Translation gives CASRSPAIAGGYWRDTQYF. This chain uses TRBV12-3 or TRBV12-4 with TRBJ2-3, with 10 bases that match TRBD2. The CDR3 sequence is 19 residues long. Unmatched junction bases numbered 20, after V lost 6 bases and J lost 5 bases.

In DNA form, the CDR3 reads TGCGCCAGCAGCTTGGGGCTAGCGCGCACAGATACGCAGTATTTT. Translating it yields CASSLGLARTDTQYF. The chain employs TRBV5-1 and TRBJ2-3; the D gene is possibly TRBD2 (6 bases). The germline CDR1 and CDR2 sequences are SGHRS and YFSETQ. This CDR3 is built from 15 residues. Trimming shortened V by 0 bases and J by 1 base, and 9 bases separated the two germline ends.

This clonotype was recorded at least ten times. This sequence joins TRBV11-3 and TRBJ1-1, with D tentatively TRBD1 (5 bases). The CDR3 length is 17 residues. Between the trimmed V and J ends, which lost 1 base and 0 bases, there was a span of 15 bases. The germline CDR1 and CDR2 sequences are SGHNT and YENEEA. The CDR3 loop reads CASSLALPRGMNTEAFF. CDR3 nucleotides: TGTGCCAGCAGCTTAGCTCTTCCTAGGGGAATGAACACTGAAGCTTTCTTT. The full variable domain, in which reference TRBV11-3 and TRBJ1-1 provide the parts outside the CDR3, is EAGVVQSPRYKIIEKKQPVAFWCNPISGHNTLYWYLQNLGQGPELLIRYENEEAVDDSQLPKDRFSAERLKGVDSTLKIQPAELGDSAVYLCASSLALPRGMNTEAFFGQGTRLTVV.

The table lists this clonotype with many counts. The chain employs TRBV9 and TRBJ2-2, with 13 bases identical to TRBD2. V shed 4 bases, J shed 5 bases, and the junction held 5 bases outside the gene matches. Germline V gene lookup returns CDR1 SGDLS and CDR2 YYNGEE. The CDR3 spans 16 residues. Here the CDR3 reads CASSPKTSGGTGELFF. DNA for the CDR3: TGTGCCAGCAGCCCCAAGACTAGCGGGGGGACCGGGGAGCTGTTTTTT.

V and J are TRBV28 and TRBJ2-5; 12 nucleotides align to TRBD1. This CDR3 contains 16 residues. CDR1 is MDHEN and CDR2 is SYDVKM in the germline V gene. Germline trimming cut 5 bases from V and 5 bases from J; bases unmatched to any gene: 9. CDR3 sequence reads: CASSPTGTGGSETQYF. The CDR3, as DNA: TGTGCCAGCAGTCCTACCGGGACAGGGGGCTCGGAGACCCAGTACTTC.

Ten or more counts support this clonotype. The rearrangement links TRBV18 to TRBJ1-4; D gene uncertain. CDR1 is KGHSH and CDR2 is LQKENI in the germline V gene. V gave up 3 bases and J gave up 5 bases, with 7 bases separating them. The CDR3 runs 13 residues. The CDR3 bases are TGTGCCAGCTCACCGGGGAGGAATGAAAAACTGTTTTTT. Translating gives CASSPGRNEKLFF.

The chain has TRBV11-3 and TRBJ2-5; 7 bases are a match to TRBD1. In germline, CDR1 is SGHNT, CDR2 YENEEA. This CDR3 has 15 amino acids. V was pared by 0 bases and J by 2 bases, with 3 bases of the junction left unmatched. The CDR3 loop reads CASSLDGTAQETQYF. For the CDR3, the DNA is TGTGCCAGCAGCTTAGATGGGACAGCGCAAGAGACCCAGTACTTC.

The chain uses TRBV4-1 and TRBJ1-1; tentatively, D is TRBD1 (6 bases). This CDR3 region has 18 residues. V was shortened by 0 bases and J by 0 bases, with 17 bases between the two germline ends. Germline assignment: CDR1 MGHRA and CDR2 YSYEKL. CDR3 coding DNA: TGCGCCAGCAGCCAAGATCTGGCCGGGACATCCATGAACACTGAAGCTTTCTTT. It codes for CASSQDLAGTSMNTEAFF.

The CDR3 here is CASSSSGRPGSYNEQFF. The CDR3 nucleotides read TGTGCCAGCAGCTCCTCCGGGAGGCCGGGCTCCTACAATGAGCAGTTCTTC. J is TRBJ2-1 and V is TRBV12-3 or TRBV12-4, with 7 bases lining up with TRBD2. After removal of 6 bases from V and 0 bases from J, the junction contained 11 bases not matched to a gene. This CDR3 spans 17 amino acids.

This clonotype showed up just a few times. The rearrangement joins TRBV6-6 to TRBJ1-3, with 7 positions matching TRBD1. Looked up from germline, CDR1 is MNHNY and CDR2 is SVGAGI (reference sequence). This CDR3 is built from 15 residues. Trimming cost V 6 bases and J 4 bases; bases outside gene matches: 9. The CDR3 DNA reads as TGTGCCAGCAGATTGGGACAGTTGGGAGGAAACACCATATATTTT. It encodes CASRLGQLGGNTIYF.

This rearrangement joins TRBV9 to TRBJ2-5; TRBD2 might be the D (6 bases). The CDR3 loop spans 16 amino acids. CDR1 SGDLS and CDR2 YYNGEE come from the germline V gene. V was clipped by 4 bases and J by 4 bases, with 20 bases between them. The CDR3, as DNA: TGTGCCAGCAGCTTGGGACCGACTAGAGGTCGAGAGACCCAGTACTTC. This sequence encodes CASSLGPTRGRETQYF.